In this sample, the clone carrying this T cell receptor beta chain turned up many times. Its target is unknown. The data were obtained in a study of CD8 T cells in ankylosing spondylitis. Study-wide findings and caveats: Matched synovial fluid from ankylosing spondylitis patients was reported to be enriched for disease-linked clones. Reactive arthritis synovial fluid and blood previously showed some of these motif variants. With a CD8+ phenotype, disease-linked clones were relatively rare in peripheral blood. Typical of ankylosing spondylitis blood, it appeared, was a TCR beta motif of roughly eight highly homologous variants.

By quantitative 5'-RACE with molecular barcodes, the TCR beta libraries were made. TCRdb ran MiXCR on the 5' RACE reads and lists one entry per CDR3 protein. The sample consists of 450,000 to 550,000 distinct CDR3 sequences, 5.3% of them appearing once. Germline CDR1 is DFQATT and CDR2 is SNEGSKA (reference sequence). The CDR3 totals 11 residues. Trimming cost V 3 bases and J 7 bases, with 9 bases left between them. The source material was blood, either unsorted or a sorted T cell fraction (not recorded which). This receptor was obtained from a male donor with ankylosing spondylitis. V gene TRBV20-1 combines with J gene TRBJ1-1; D gene ambiguous. In nucleotides, the CDR3 is TGCAGTGCTAGGGCTAGAGTTGAAGCTTTCTTT. As protein: CSARARVEAFF.